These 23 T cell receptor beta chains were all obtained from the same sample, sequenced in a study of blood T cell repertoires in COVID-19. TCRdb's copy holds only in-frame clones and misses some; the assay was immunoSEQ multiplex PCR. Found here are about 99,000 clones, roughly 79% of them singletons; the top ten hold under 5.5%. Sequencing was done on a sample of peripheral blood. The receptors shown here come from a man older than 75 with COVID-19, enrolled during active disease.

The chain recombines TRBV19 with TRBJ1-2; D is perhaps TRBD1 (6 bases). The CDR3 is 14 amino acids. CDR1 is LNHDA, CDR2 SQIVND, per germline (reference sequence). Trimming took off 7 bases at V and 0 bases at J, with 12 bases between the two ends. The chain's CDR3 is CASNYREANYGYTF. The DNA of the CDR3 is TGTGCCAGTAATTACAGGGAAGCTAACTATGGCTACACCTTC.

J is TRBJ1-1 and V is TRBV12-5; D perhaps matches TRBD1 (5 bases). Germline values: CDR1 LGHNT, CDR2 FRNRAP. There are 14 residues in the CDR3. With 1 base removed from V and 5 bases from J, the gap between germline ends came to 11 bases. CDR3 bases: TGTGCTAGTGGTTTGGGCACAGGCCGGACTGAAGCTTTCTTT. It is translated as CASGLGTGRTEAFF. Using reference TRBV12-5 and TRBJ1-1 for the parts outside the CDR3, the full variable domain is DARVTQTPRHKVTEMGQEVTMRCQPILGHNTVFWYRQTMMQGLELLAYFRNRAPLDDSGMPKDRFSAEMPDATLATLKIQPSEPRDSAVYFCASGLGTGRTEAFFGQGTRLTVV.

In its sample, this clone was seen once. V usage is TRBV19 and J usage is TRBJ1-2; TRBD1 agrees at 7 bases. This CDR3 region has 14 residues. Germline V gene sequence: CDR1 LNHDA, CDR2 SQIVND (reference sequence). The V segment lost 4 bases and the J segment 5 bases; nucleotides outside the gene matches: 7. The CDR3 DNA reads TGTGCCAGTAGTAGTGGGCGGACAGGTTATGGCTACACCTTC. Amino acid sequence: CASSSGRTGYGYTF.

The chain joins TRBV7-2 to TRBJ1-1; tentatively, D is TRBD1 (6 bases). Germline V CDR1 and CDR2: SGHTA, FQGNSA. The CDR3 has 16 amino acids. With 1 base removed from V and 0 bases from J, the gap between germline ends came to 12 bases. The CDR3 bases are TGTGCCAGCAGCTTAGGGATCGGGACACTGAACACTGAAGCTTTCTTT. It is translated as CASSLGIGTLNTEAFF. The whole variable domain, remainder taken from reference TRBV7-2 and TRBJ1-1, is GAGVSQSPSNKVTEKGKDVELRCDPISGHTALYWYRQSLGQGLEFLIYFQGNSAPDKSGLPSDRFSAERTGGSVSTLTIQRTQQEDSAVYLCASSLGIGTLNTEAFFGQGTRLTVV.

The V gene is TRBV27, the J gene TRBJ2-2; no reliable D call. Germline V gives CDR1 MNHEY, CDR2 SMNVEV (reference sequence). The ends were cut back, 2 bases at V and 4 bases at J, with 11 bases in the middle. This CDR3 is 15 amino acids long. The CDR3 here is CASSLPTRGTGELFF. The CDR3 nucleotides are TGTGCCAGCAGTTTACCCACAAGAGGCACCGGGGAGCTGTTTTTT.

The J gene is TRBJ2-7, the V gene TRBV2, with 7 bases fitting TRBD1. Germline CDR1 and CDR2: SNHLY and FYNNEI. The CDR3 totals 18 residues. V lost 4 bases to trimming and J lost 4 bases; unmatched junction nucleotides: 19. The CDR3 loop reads CASSGGINRGLGQYEQYF. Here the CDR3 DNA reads TGTGCCAGCAGTGGGGGGATTAACAGGGGTCTGGGACAGTACGAGCAGTACTTC.

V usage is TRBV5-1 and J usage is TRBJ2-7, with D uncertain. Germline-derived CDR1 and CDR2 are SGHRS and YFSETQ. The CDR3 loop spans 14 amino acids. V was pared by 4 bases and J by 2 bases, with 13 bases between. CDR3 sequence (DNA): TGCGCCAGCAGCCTTGCGACTGGAACCTACGAGCAGTACTTC. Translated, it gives CASSLATGTYEQYF. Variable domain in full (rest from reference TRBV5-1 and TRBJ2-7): KAGVTQTPRYLIKTRGQQVTLSCSPISGHRSVSWYQQTPGQGLQFLFEYFSETQRNKGNFPGRFSGRQFSNSRSEMNVSTLELGDSALYLCASSLATGTYEQYFGPGTRLTVT.

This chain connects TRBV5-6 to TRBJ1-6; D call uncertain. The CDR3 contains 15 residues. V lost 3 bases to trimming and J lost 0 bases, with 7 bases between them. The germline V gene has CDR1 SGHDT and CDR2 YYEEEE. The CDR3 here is CASSSRSSYNSPLHF. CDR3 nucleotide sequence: TGTGCCAGCAGCTCCCGGAGCTCCTATAATTCACCCCTCCACTTT.

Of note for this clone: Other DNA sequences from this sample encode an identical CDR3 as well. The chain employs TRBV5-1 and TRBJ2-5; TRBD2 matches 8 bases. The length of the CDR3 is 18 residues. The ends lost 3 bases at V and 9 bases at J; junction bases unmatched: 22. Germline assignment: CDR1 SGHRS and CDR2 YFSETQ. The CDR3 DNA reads TGCGCCAGCAGCTCGGACGGACTCGCGGGGGGCCGGGGGGTGGCCCAGTACTTC. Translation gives CASSSDGLAGGRGVAQYF.

The DNA for the CDR3 is TGTGCCAGCAGCCCGACTATACCCCATAGCGGGAGTCACAATGAGCAGTTCTTC. Translated, it gives CASSPTIPHSGSHNEQFF. This chain links TRBV4-2 with TRBJ2-1, with 9 bases that match TRBD2. The CDR3 length is 18 residues. The germline CDR1 and CDR2 sequences are LGHNA and YNFKEQ. The V segment lost 4 bases and the J segment 5 bases; nucleotides outside the gene matches: 15.

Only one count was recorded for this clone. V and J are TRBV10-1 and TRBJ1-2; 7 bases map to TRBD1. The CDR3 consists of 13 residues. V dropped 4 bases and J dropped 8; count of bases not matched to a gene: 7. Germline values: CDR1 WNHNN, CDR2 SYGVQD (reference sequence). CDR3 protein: CASSGQGGRGYTF. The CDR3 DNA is TGCGCCAGCAGTGGACAGGGCGGACGAGGCTACACCTTC.

Written as DNA, the CDR3 is TGTGCCAGCAGCCAAGATGGGGCAGGGGATCAGCCCCAGCATTTT. It codes for CASSQDGAGDQPQHF. The rearrangement joins TRBV3-1 (or the pseudogene TRBV3-2) to TRBJ1-5, with D possibly matching TRBD1 (6 bases). The CDR3 runs 15 residues. The germline gives CDR1 LGHDT, CDR2 YNNKEL (reference sequence). Trimming pared 0 bases from V and 5 bases from J, leaving 11 bases between.

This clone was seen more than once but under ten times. The CDR3 DNA sequence: TGTGCCAGCAGTCTGACAGGGCGCGAGCAGTACTTC. Residues: CASSLTGREQYF. The V gene is TRBV28, the J gene TRBJ2-7; 7 bases line up with TRBD1. The trim removed 5 bases at V and 6 bases at J, leaving 4 bases unmatched. This CDR3 is built from 12 residues. Germline CDR1 reads MDHEN; CDR2 reads SYDVKM.

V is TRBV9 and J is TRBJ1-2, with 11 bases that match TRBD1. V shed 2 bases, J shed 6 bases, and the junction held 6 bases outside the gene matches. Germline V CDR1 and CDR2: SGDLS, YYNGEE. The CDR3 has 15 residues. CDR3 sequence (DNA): TGTGCCAGCAGCGTCTCGGGACAGGGGGGCAATGGCTACACCTTC. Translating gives CASSVSGQGGNGYTF.

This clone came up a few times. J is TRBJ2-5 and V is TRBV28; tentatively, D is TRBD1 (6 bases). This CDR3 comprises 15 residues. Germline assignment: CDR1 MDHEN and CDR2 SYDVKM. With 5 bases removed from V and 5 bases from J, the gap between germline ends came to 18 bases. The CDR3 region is CASSPRGGKRETQYF. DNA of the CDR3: TGTGCCAGCAGTCCCCGAGGGGGTAAGAGGGAGACCCAGTACTTC.

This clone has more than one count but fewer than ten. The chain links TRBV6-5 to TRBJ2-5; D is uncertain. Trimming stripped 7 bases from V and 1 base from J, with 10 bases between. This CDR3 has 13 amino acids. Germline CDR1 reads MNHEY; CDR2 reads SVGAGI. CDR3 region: CASNQTPQETQYF. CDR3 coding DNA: TGTGCCAGCAACCAGACACCCCAAGAGACCCAGTACTTC.

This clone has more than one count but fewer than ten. CDR3 loop: CASSYSSGGFLSRDTGELFF. The CDR3 DNA reads as TGTGCCAGCAGTTACTCGAGTGGCGGTTTTTTGTCACGGGACACCGGGGAGCTGTTTTTT. The rearrangement uses TRBV6-2 or TRBV6-3 and TRBJ2-2; no reliable D call. V dropped 0 bases and J dropped 3 bases, with 23 bases sitting between them. The germline CDR1 and CDR2 sequences are MNHEY and SVGEGT. CDR3 length: 20 amino acids.

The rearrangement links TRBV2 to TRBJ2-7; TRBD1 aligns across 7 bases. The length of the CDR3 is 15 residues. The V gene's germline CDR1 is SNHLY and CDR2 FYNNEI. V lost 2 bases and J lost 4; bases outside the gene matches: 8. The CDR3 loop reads CASSELDRVGYEQYF. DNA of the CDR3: TGTGCCAGCAGTGAACTCGACAGGGTTGGTTACGAGCAGTACTTC.

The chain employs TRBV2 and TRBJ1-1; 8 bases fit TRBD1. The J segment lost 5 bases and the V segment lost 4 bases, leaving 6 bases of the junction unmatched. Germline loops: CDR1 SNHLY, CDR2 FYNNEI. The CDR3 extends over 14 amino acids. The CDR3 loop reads CASSVRTGLTEAFF. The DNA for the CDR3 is TGTGCCAGCAGTGTGAGGACAGGGCTTACTGAAGCTTTCTTT.

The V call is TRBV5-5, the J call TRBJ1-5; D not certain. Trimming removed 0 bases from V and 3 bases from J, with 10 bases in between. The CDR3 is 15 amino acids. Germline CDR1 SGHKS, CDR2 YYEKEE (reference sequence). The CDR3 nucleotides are TGTGCCAGCAGCTTGGCGCCCCTAGACAATCAGCCCCAGCATTTT. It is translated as CASSLAPLDNQPQHF.

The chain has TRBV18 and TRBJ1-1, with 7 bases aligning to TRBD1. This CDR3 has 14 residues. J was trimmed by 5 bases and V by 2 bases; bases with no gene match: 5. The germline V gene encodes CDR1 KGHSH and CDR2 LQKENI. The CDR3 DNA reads TGTGCCAGCTCACCAGACAGGGATTTTACTGAAGCTTTCTTT. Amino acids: CASSPDRDFTEAFF. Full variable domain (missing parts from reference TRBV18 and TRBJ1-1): NAGVMQNPRHLVRRRGQEARLRCSPMKGHSHVYWYRQLPEEGLKFMVYLQKENIIDESGMPKERFSAEFPKEGPSILRIQQVVRGDSAAYFCASSPDRDFTEAFFGQGTRLTVV.

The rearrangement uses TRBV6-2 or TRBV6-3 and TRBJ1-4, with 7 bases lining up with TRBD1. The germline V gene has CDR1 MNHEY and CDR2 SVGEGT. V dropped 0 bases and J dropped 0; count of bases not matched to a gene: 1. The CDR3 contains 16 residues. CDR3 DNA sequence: TGTGCCAGCAGTTACTCTGGGACAGCAACTAATGAAAAACTGTTTTTT. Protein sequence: CASSYSGTATNEKLFF.

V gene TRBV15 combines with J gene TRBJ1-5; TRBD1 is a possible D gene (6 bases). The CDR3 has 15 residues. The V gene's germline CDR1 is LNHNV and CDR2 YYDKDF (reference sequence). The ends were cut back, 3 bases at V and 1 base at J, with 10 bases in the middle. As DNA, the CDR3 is TGTGCCACCAGCAGGGGACAATCAAGCAATCAGCCCCAGCATTTT. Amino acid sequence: CATSRGQSSNQPQHF.